A single sample gave rise to the 30 T cell receptor beta chains below, sequenced in a study of blood T cell repertoires in COVID-19. TCRdb keeps only in-frame clones here, not all; method: immunoSEQ multiplex PCR. The table lists about 190,000 clones, 88% of them singletons. Source material: peripheral blood. The receptor source for this set is a human donor in a cohort sampled during active COVID-19.

The V gene is TRBV5-4, the J gene TRBJ2-1, with 7 bases aligning to TRBD1. Unmatched junction bases numbered 8, after V lost 4 bases and J lost 7 bases. This CDR3 is 14 amino acids long. The germline gives CDR1 SGHNT, CDR2 YYREEE (reference sequence). CDR3 region: CASSVVDRVNEQFF. The CDR3 DNA reads TGTGCCAGCAGCGTCGTCGACAGGGTGAATGAGCAGTTCTTC.

The chain links TRBV28 to TRBJ1-5; no firm D call. The CDR3 is 14 residues long. The V end lost 9 bases, the J end lost 1 base, and 13 bases lay between the germline ends. Germline loops: CDR1 MDHEN, CDR2 SYDVKM. The CDR3 bases are TGTGCCAGTTCACCGGACTCAAGCAATCAGCCCCAGCATTTT. Translated: CASSPDSSNQPQHF.

This clone is a singleton in its sample. In DNA, the CDR3 is TGTGCCAGCAGCTCGACAGGGAATAACTATGGCTACACCTTC. Amino acid sequence: CASSSTGNNYGYTF. This chain connects TRBV7-2 to TRBJ1-2; 7 bases align to TRBD1. Germline CDR1 reads SGHTA; CDR2 reads FQGNSA. The trim removed 4 bases at V and 1 base at J, leaving 3 bases unmatched. The CDR3 length is 14 residues.

V gene TRBV28 combines with J gene TRBJ2-3, with 10 bases that match TRBD1. The V and J ends lost 4 bases and 6 bases, in that order; junction bases with no gene match: 4. The CDR3 sequence is 14 residues long. Germline V CDR1 and CDR2: MDHEN, SYDVKM. The CDR3 sequence is CASSYRDRGDTQYF. CDR3 coding DNA: TGTGCCAGCAGTTATCGGGACAGGGGCGATACGCAGTATTTT.

The V gene is TRBV27, the J gene TRBJ1-4; TRBD1 matches 8 bases. In germline, CDR1 is MNHEY, CDR2 SMNVEV (reference sequence). The J segment lost 7 bases and the V segment lost 2 bases, leaving 9 bases of the junction unmatched. CDR3 length: 16 amino acids. The CDR3 DNA is TGTGCCAGCAGTTTAAATACGGCAGGGGGCGGTGAAAAACTGTTTTTT. This encodes CASSLNTAGGGEKLFF.

The chain combines TRBV10-3 with TRBJ2-3; D possibly corresponds to TRBD1 (6 bases). Looked up from germline, CDR1 is ENHRY and CDR2 is SYGVKD. Trimming took 6 bases from V and 2 from J, leaving 21 bases between them. This CDR3 has 17 amino acids. The CDR3 nucleotides are TGTGCCATCAGCGATACAACGGGACACCGACTCACAGATACGCAGTATTTT. Protein: CAISDTTGHRLTDTQYF.

The chain couples TRBV30 to TRBJ1-1; TRBD1 is a possible D gene (5 bases). This CDR3 spans 13 amino acids. Trimming took off 0 bases at V and 3 bases at J, with 8 bases between the two ends. CDR1 GTSNPN and CDR2 SVGIG come from the germline V gene (reference sequence). This CDR3 is CAWSVRRDTEAFF. CDR3 bases: TGTGCCTGGAGTGTACGCAGGGACACTGAAGCTTTCTTT.

This clone occurred a few times. CDR3 sequence reads: CASSLQSQGAGNTIYF. Written as DNA, the CDR3 is TGCGCCAGCAGCTTGCAATCACAGGGGGCTGGAAACACCATATATTTT. This sequence joins TRBV5-1 and TRBJ1-3; 8 nucleotides match TRBD1. CDR1 SGHRS and CDR2 YFSETQ come from the germline V gene. Trimming cost V 1 base and J 2 bases; bases outside gene matches: 5. This CDR3 comprises 16 residues.

The chain employs TRBV12-3 or TRBV12-4 and TRBJ2-2, with D perhaps TRBD1 (5 bases). The CDR3 contains 13 residues. Trimming pared 2 bases from V and 5 bases from J, leaving 6 bases between. CDR3 sequence: CASSLQGTGELFF. CDR3 coding DNA: TGTGCCAGCAGTTTACAGGGAACCGGGGAGCTGTTTTTT.

This clone occurred a few times. This chain uses TRBV19 with TRBJ1-5, with D perhaps matching TRBD1 (5 bases). Germline CDR1 and CDR2: LNHDA and SQIVND (reference sequence). V lost 4 bases to trimming and J lost 6 bases, with 10 bases between them. This CDR3 comprises 13 residues. This CDR3 is CASSTDRFQPQHF. The CDR3 region has the DNA TGTGCCAGTAGTACCGACAGATTTCAGCCCCAGCATTTT.

This chain links TRBV7-9 with TRBJ2-7, with TRBD1 identical over 9 bases. The germline CDR1 and CDR2 sequences are SEHNR and FQNEAQ (reference sequence). J lost 5 bases, V lost 2 bases, and 13 bases had no gene match. There are 17 residues in the CDR3. The CDR3 DNA follows: TGTGCCAGCAGCTTAAGCAAGACAGGGGGTAGTATCCACGAGCAGTACTTC. Translating gives CASSLSKTGGSIHEQYF.

This chain links TRBV6-2 or TRBV6-3 with TRBJ1-2, with D hard to call. V was pared by 2 bases and J by 5 bases, with 12 bases between. Germline values: CDR1 MNHEY, CDR2 SVGEGT. The CDR3 is 14 amino acids. CDR3 bases: TGTGCCAGCAGTTACGCAACCCGGCGGTATGGCTACACCTTC. Amino acids: CASSYATRRYGYTF.

For this clone: A read error is possible here, since a much larger clone lies one base away. This sequence joins TRBV7-2 and TRBJ2-5; D gene ambiguous. Germline V CDR1 and CDR2: SGHTA, FQGNSA. The CDR3 contains 12 residues. V was pared by 3 bases and J by 2 bases, with 4 bases between. CDR3 residues: CASSLLQETQYF. The CDR3 DNA reads as TGTGCCAGCAGCTTGCTACAAGAGACCCAGTACTTC.

The genes are TRBV30 and TRBJ1-1; no reliable D call. The germline V and J ends were trimmed by 8 bases and 0 bases, with 22 bases remaining between them. Per germline, CDR1 GTSNPN and CDR2 SVGIG (reference sequence). The CDR3 length is 16 residues. CDR3 residues: CAHWRAGRPMNTEAFF. The CDR3, as DNA: TGTGCCCATTGGCGGGCGGGGAGACCTATGAACACTGAAGCTTTCTTT.

The chain employs TRBV7-6 and TRBJ2-1, with 12 bases fitting TRBD2. Germline trimming cut 5 bases from V and 5 bases from J; bases unmatched to any gene: 7. Germline CDR1 and CDR2: SGHVS and FNYEAQ. This CDR3 is built from 16 residues. This CDR3 reads CASSLLAGGLNNEQFF. For the CDR3, the DNA is TGTGCCAGCAGCCTCCTAGCGGGAGGGCTGAACAATGAGCAGTTCTTC.

The chain couples TRBV27 to TRBJ1-1; D may be TRBD1 (5 bases). V was shortened by 3 bases and J by 5 bases, with 10 bases between the two germline ends. Germline V lookup: CDR1 MNHEY, CDR2 SMNVEV (reference sequence). CDR3 length: 13 amino acids. The CDR3 DNA reads TGTGCCAGCAGTTTTATTCGGGGGACTGAAGCTTTCTTT. It is translated as CASSFIRGTEAFF.

This clone turned up a few times. The CDR3 coding sequence is TGTGCCAGCAGCTGGGACAGGGGGCAAAGTGGCTACACCTTC. Translating gives CASSWDRGQSGYTF. This chain joins TRBV5-4 and TRBJ1-2; 12 bases fit TRBD1. This CDR3 comprises 14 residues. V was pared by 3 bases and J by 7 bases, with 4 bases of the junction left unmatched. The V gene's germline CDR1 is SGHNT and CDR2 YYREEE (reference sequence). The variable domain in full, with the rest retrieved from reference TRBV5-4 and TRBJ1-2, is ETGVTQSPTHLIKTRGQQVTLRCSSQSGHNTVSWYQQALGQGPQFIFQYYREEENGRGNFPPRFSGLQFPNYSSELNVNALELDDSALYLCASSWDRGQSGYTFGSGTRLTVV.

The chain carries TRBV5-1 and TRBJ1-1; TRBD1 is a possible D gene (5 bases). Germline V gives CDR1 SGHRS, CDR2 YFSETQ. The CDR3 covers 14 residues. The ends were cut back, 0 bases at V and 4 bases at J, with 10 bases in the middle. The CDR3 is CASSLEQGSTEAFF. In nucleotides, the CDR3 is TGCGCCAGCAGCTTGGAGCAGGGTTCCACTGAAGCTTTCTTT.

The genes are TRBV10-3 and TRBJ2-2; TRBD2 matches at 9 bases. V gave up 7 bases and J gave up 6 bases; unmatched junction bases: 12. This CDR3 has 16 residues. Germline-derived CDR1 and CDR2 are ENHRY and SYGVKD. The CDR3 spells CAITSGLAPLPGELFF. CDR3 in DNA: TGTGCCATCACCTCCGGACTAGCGCCTTTACCCGGGGAGCTGTTTTTT.

The chain joins TRBV5-5 to TRBJ2-2; D not resolved. The germline CDR1 and CDR2 sequences are SGHKS and YYEKEE (reference sequence). Trimming pared 7 bases from V and 8 bases from J, leaving 9 bases between. This CDR3 region has 11 residues. The CDR3 nucleotides are TGTGCCAGCCAAACTGATGGGGAGCTGTTTTTT. Translation: CASQTDGELFF.

This chain uses TRBV19 with TRBJ1-5; 7 bases map to TRBD1. CDR3 length: 16 residues. Germline trimming cut 1 base from V and 0 bases from J; bases unmatched to any gene: 3. Germline values: CDR1 LNHDA, CDR2 SQIVND (reference sequence). Here the CDR3 reads CASSIGNRGSNQPQHF. The CDR3 coding sequence is TGTGCCAGTAGTATAGGAAACAGGGGTAGCAATCAGCCCCAGCATTTT.

V usage is TRBV7-2 and J usage is TRBJ2-2, with 8 bases identical to TRBD2. This CDR3 region has 17 residues. The germline CDR1 and CDR2 sequences are SGHTA and FQGNSA. V shed 0 bases, J shed 2 bases, and the junction held 5 bases outside the gene matches. The CDR3 DNA reads TGTGCCAGCAGCTTAGCCCCCCTAGCGGGCAACACCGGGGAGCTGTTTTTT. This encodes CASSLAPLAGNTGELFF.

The chain couples TRBV6-5 to TRBJ1-2; D might be TRBD1 (5 bases). Germline CDR1 MNHEY, CDR2 SVGAGI. The ends were cut back, 0 bases at V and 2 bases at J, with 7 bases in the middle. CDR3 length equals 14 residues. This CDR3 is CASSYSAGNYGYTF. DNA for the CDR3: TGTGCCAGCAGTTACTCAGCAGGGAACTATGGCTACACCTTC.

This sequence joins TRBV19 and TRBJ2-7, with 8 positions matching TRBD1. This CDR3 is built from 13 residues. Germline-derived CDR1 and CDR2 are LNHDA and SQIVND (reference sequence). The trim removed 4 bases at V and 4 bases at J, leaving 3 bases unmatched. The CDR3 here is CASSKTGGYEQYF. DNA for the CDR3: TGTGCCAGTAGTAAAACAGGGGGGTACGAGCAGTACTTC.

The rearrangement joins TRBV2 to TRBJ2-5, with D perhaps matching TRBD2 (6 bases). CDR3 size: 11 residues. Germline CDR1 reads SNHLY; CDR2 reads FYNNEI. V was shortened by 6 bases and J by 14 bases, with 16 bases between the two germline ends. CDR3 loop: CASRGRDSIYF. DNA of the CDR3: TGTGCCAGCAGGGGACGGGACTCTATCTACTTC.

The chain is built from TRBV3-1 (or the pseudogene TRBV3-2) and TRBJ2-7, with 7 bases identical to TRBD2. The CDR3 totals 15 residues. The germline CDR1 and CDR2 sequences are LGHDT and YNNKEL (reference sequence). V lost 0 bases and J lost 4; bases outside the gene matches: 6. CDR3: CASSQEGRGSYEQYF. CDR3 sequence (DNA): TGTGCCAGCAGCCAAGAAGGGCGGGGGTCGTACGAGCAGTACTTC.

The genes are TRBV6-1 and TRBJ2-3; 12 bases fit TRBD2. In germline, CDR1 is MNHNS, CDR2 SASEGT. V was clipped by 4 bases and J by 0 bases; unmatched bases: 8. This CDR3 is 18 amino acids long. As DNA, the CDR3 is TGTGCCAGCAGTGCAAGACTAGCGGGGGCTTCTAGCACAGATACGCAGTATTTT. Its protein product is CASSARLAGASSTDTQYF.

V is TRBV24-1 and J is TRBJ2-5, with D tentatively TRBD2 (6 bases). This CDR3 is 12 amino acids long. Looked up from germline, CDR1 is KGHDR and CDR2 is SFDVKD. Between the trimmed V and J ends, which lost 9 bases and 5 bases, there was a span of 12 bases. In DNA form, the CDR3 reads TGTGCCACCTCCCCGGGGGAGGAGACCCAGTACTTC. It encodes CATSPGEETQYF.

This chain links TRBV19 with TRBJ2-4; the match to TRBD2 covers 10 bases. The CDR3 has 16 amino acids. In germline, CDR1 is LNHDA, CDR2 SQIVND (reference sequence). V lost 3 bases and J lost 2; bases outside the gene matches: 4. The CDR3, as DNA: TGTGCCAGTAGTATTAGGACTAGCGGAACCAAAAACATTCAGTACTTC. It translates to CASSIRTSGTKNIQYF.

The J gene is TRBJ2-7, the V gene TRBV7-9; possible D gene TRBD2, 6 bases. The germline CDR1 and CDR2 sequences are SEHNR and FQNEAQ (reference sequence). Trimming removed 1 base from V and 2 bases from J, with 15 bases in between. CDR3 length: 16 residues. Written as DNA, the CDR3 is TGTGCCAGCAGCTTAGTTGGTTCTAGCGTGCCCTACGAGCAGTACTTC. Translated, it gives CASSLVGSSVPYEQYF.